The 15 T cell receptor beta chains reported below all come from one sample, sequenced in a study of T cell repertoires in cytomegalovirus infection. Each CDR3 protein gets one entry after TCRdb re-called the reads with MiXCR. Of under 450,000 distinct CDR3 sequences listed, approximately 30% are singletons. No antigens are known for them. Sequencing used cultured PBMCs, obtained from culture after CMV antigen stimulation. The receptors here all came from a human donor in good health (CMV status not recorded). Some clones in this sample may be carry-over from other donors' samples.

This rearrangement joins TRBV20-1 to TRBJ1-2, with 9 bases that match TRBD1. With V trimmed by 1 base and J by 0 bases, 6 bases remained unmatched. The CDR3 covers 16 residues. Germline CDR1 reads DFQATT; CDR2 reads SNEGSKA (reference sequence). The CDR3 nucleotides are TGCAGTGCTAGAGGGACAGGGGCCTATACTAACTATGGCTACACCTTC. This encodes CSARGTGAYTNYGYTF.

With regard to this clonotype: Its ends do not fully match the called genes, so a read error is possible. V is TRBV29-1 and J is TRBJ2-1, with TRBD2 identical over 9 bases. Germline loops: CDR1 SQVTM, CDR2 ANQGSEA. The CDR3 has 10 residues. CDR3 region: CSVVQREAEF. The CDR3, as DNA: TGCAGCGTTGTTCAGCGGGAGGCCGAGTTC.

This clonotype was seen many times. V and J are TRBV7-2 and TRBJ2-5; D is perhaps TRBD1 (6 bases). CDR1 SGHTA and CDR2 FQGNSA come from the germline V gene. Trimming left V 4 bases short and J 5 bases short, with 17 bases between. This CDR3 comprises 15 residues. The CDR3 sequence: CASSSGLGHGETQYF. CDR3 in DNA: TGTGCCAGCAGCTCGGGTTTGGGACACGGGGAGACCCAGTACTTC.

The chain uses TRBV20-1 and TRBJ1-5, with D hard to call. V gave up 3 bases and J gave up 0 bases, with 15 bases separating them. This CDR3 has 16 amino acids. Per the germline V gene, CDR1 is DFQATT and CDR2 is SNEGSKA (reference sequence). The DNA of the CDR3 is TGCAGTGCTAGTCAAGCGGAGCGCTATAGCAATCAGCCCCAGCATTTT. Residues: CSASQAERYSNQPQHF.

Ten or more counts support this clonotype. The V call is TRBV7-9, the J call TRBJ2-3, with D perhaps TRBD2 (6 bases). The length of the CDR3 is 17 residues. Trimming pared 2 bases from V and 0 bases from J, leaving 15 bases between. CDR1 is SEHNR and CDR2 is FQNEAQ in the germline V gene (reference sequence). The CDR3 is CASSLPGLLLSTDTQYF. The CDR3 DNA follows: TGTGCCAGCAGCTTACCGGGACTCCTTCTAAGCACAGATACGCAGTATTTT.

This clonotype occurred a few times. The CDR3 sequence: CATSDHLRQGRTETQYF. The CDR3 DNA is TGTGCCACCAGTGATCACCTACGACAGGGTAGAACGGAGACCCAGTACTTC. This chain joins TRBV24-1 and TRBJ2-5; TRBD1 matches at 7 bases. CDR1 KGHDR and CDR2 SFDVKD come from the germline V gene. V dropped 3 bases and J dropped 5; count of bases not matched to a gene: 14. This CDR3 region has 17 residues.

The chain couples TRBV27 to TRBJ1-4; no clear D gene. V dropped 7 bases and J dropped 0 bases, with 6 bases sitting between them. The CDR3 length is 13 residues. Germline V gene data show CDR1 as MNHEY and CDR2 as SMNVEV (reference sequence). The CDR3 DNA reads as TGTGCCAGCAAGGAATCAACTAATGAAAAACTGTTTTTT. Protein product: CASKESTNEKLFF.

With regard to this clonotype: Its ends do not fully match the called genes, so a read error is possible. The chain couples TRBV4-3 to TRBJ2-1; weak D call: TRBD2 (7 bases). The germline CDR1 and CDR2 sequences are LGHNA and YSLEER. The CDR3 spans 15 residues. CDR3 in amino acids: CAGSQDPKGGDEQFF. CDR3 nucleotide sequence: TGCGCCGGCAGCCAAGACCCGAAAGGGGGGGATGAGCAGTTCTTC.

This clonotype was counted ten times or more. J is TRBJ2-3 and V is TRBV10-3; D is perhaps TRBD2 (6 bases). The CDR3 runs 15 residues. Germline V gene sequence: CDR1 ENHRY, CDR2 SYGVKD. The V and J ends lost 7 bases and 4 bases respectively, with 18 bases between them. The CDR3 DNA is TGTGCCATCACCCCGGGGCAGGGAGGAGCAGATACGCAGTATTTT. Residues: CAITPGQGGADTQYF.

V is TRBV6-2 or TRBV6-3 and J is TRBJ1-2; perhaps TRBD1 as D (5 bases). CDR3 length equals 17 residues. V lost 7 bases and J 5 bases, leaving 26 bases between the germline ends. Germline-derived CDR1 and CDR2 are MNHEY and SVGEGT. For the CDR3, the DNA is TGTGCCAGCACTGACCCCTTTCCGGGACCTATATATTATGGCTACACCTTC. Encoded protein: CASTDPFPGPIYYGYTF.

The chain combines TRBV6-1 with TRBJ1-6; D ambiguous. The ends were cut back, 3 bases at V and 10 bases at J, with 7 bases in the middle. CDR1 and CDR2 (germline): MNHNS, SASEGT. The CDR3 consists of 12 residues. CDR3 amino acids: CASSDEESPLHF. DNA of the CDR3: TGTGCCAGCAGTGACGAGGAGTCACCCCTCCACTTT.

This clonotype was observed many times. A junction end diverges from the germline sequence, so it may reflect a read error. The CDR3: CASSLRTSGRATDEQFF. Here the CDR3 DNA reads TGTGCTAGCAGCTTAAGGACTAGCGGGAGGGCCACCGATGAGCAGTTCTTC. The chain couples TRBV7-7 to TRBJ2-1; 15 bases map to TRBD2. This CDR3 has 17 amino acids. Germline V CDR1 and CDR2: SSHAT, FNYEAQ (reference sequence).

This clonotype was counted only a few times. The gene calls are TRBV6-1 and TRBJ2-7; no definite D call. In germline, CDR1 is MNHNS, CDR2 SASEGT. The CDR3 is made up of 14 amino acids. V lost 0 bases to trimming and J lost 2 bases, with 8 bases between them. CDR3: CASSEAPLTYEQYV. Written as DNA, the CDR3 is TGTGCCAGCAGTGAAGCTCCTTTGACCTACGAGCAGTACGTC.

This clonotype was detected many times. The V gene is TRBV7-2, the J gene TRBJ2-7; 12 nucleotides align to TRBD2. The V segment lost 5 bases and the J segment 6 bases; nucleotides outside the gene matches: 8. CDR3 length: 15 residues. Per germline, CDR1 SGHTA and CDR2 FQGNSA. The CDR3 is CASSTTTSGRGEQYF. CDR3 DNA sequence: TGTGCCAGCAGCACAACGACTAGCGGGAGAGGCGAGCAGTACTTC.

This clonotype was seen only a few times. The V and J genes are TRBV27 and TRBJ2-3, with TRBD1 as a possible D gene (5 bases). In germline, CDR1 is MNHEY, CDR2 SMNVEV (reference sequence). The CDR3 totals 15 residues. The V end lost 3 bases, the J end lost 2 bases, and 12 bases lay between the germline ends. The CDR3 nucleotides read TGTGCCAGCAGTTTGGAGTTGGGGCCCACAGATACGCAGTATTTT. Amino acids: CASSLELGPTDTQYF.